The 28 T cell receptor beta chains in this list originate from one sample, sequenced in a study of T cells after yellow fever vaccination. TCRdb fed the 5' RACE reads into MiXCR, producing one record per CDR3 protein. The sample lists 200,000 to 250,000 distinct CDR3 sequences; 3% to 4% were seen once. Here the sequenced sample was CD4+ T cells sorted from PBMCs, taken 10 days after the yellow fever booster vaccination. These receptors were taken from a man younger than 30 who received the YFV17D yellow fever vaccine.

This clonotype was detected only a few times. The rearrangement joins TRBV5-6 to TRBJ1-5, with D perhaps matching TRBD1 (6 bases). V was shortened by 3 bases and J by 4 bases, with 8 bases between the two germline ends. The germline V gene encodes CDR1 SGHDT and CDR2 YYEEEE. CDR3 length: 13 residues. The CDR3 loop reads CASSSDSNQPQHF. The CDR3 DNA follows: TGTGCCAGCAGCTCGGACAGTAATCAGCCCCAGCATTTT. Drawing the rest from reference TRBV5-6 and TRBJ1-5, the complete variable domain is DAGVTQSPTHLIKTRGQQVTLRCSPKSGHDTVSWYQQALGQGPQFIFQYYEEEERQRGNFPDRFSGHQFPNYSSELNVNALLLGDSALYLCASSSDSNQPQHFGDGTRLSIL.

This clonotype was detected ten times or more. The V call is TRBV11-2, the J call TRBJ2-7; TRBD1 might be the D (6 bases). The germline CDR1 and CDR2 sequences are SGHAT and FQNNGV. Trimming took 1 base from V and 7 from J, leaving 8 bases between them. The CDR3 has 12 residues. This CDR3 is CASSLATGEQYV. The CDR3 DNA reads as TGTGCCAGCAGCTTAGCGACAGGAGAGCAGTACGTC.

This clonotype showed up many times. The V gene is TRBV7-9, the J gene TRBJ2-3, with D perhaps matching TRBD1 (5 bases). V was shortened by 5 bases and J by 1 base, with 13 bases between the two germline ends. Germline lookup yields CDR1 SEHNR and CDR2 FQNEAQ (reference sequence). This CDR3 contains 15 residues. The CDR3 loop is CASSPDRTGTDTQYF. CDR3 DNA sequence: TGTGCCAGCAGCCCAGACAGAACCGGCACAGATACGCAGTATTTT.

This clonotype occurred many times. The J gene is TRBJ2-7, the V gene TRBV12-3 or TRBV12-4; 9 positions match TRBD2. With 6 bases clipped from V and 2 bases from J, the junction kept 8 bases outside the gene matches. The CDR3 sequence is 15 residues long. The chain's CDR3 is CASSPWRGGAYEQYF. CDR3 coding DNA: TGTGCCAGCAGCCCTTGGCGGGGGGGGGCCTACGAGCAGTACTTC.

This clonotype has at least ten counts. The genes are TRBV6-2 or TRBV6-3 and TRBJ1-5, with TRBD1 matching 7 bases. This CDR3 region has 16 residues. J lost 1 base, V lost 6 bases, and 9 bases had no gene match. Germline values: CDR1 MNHEY, CDR2 SVGEGT. CDR3 DNA sequence: TGTGCCAGCAGACACTACAGGGGTCAGAGCAATCAGCCCCAGCATTTT. As protein: CASRHYRGQSNQPQHF.

This clonotype was found many times. The V call is TRBV15, the J call TRBJ2-3; the D gene is possibly TRBD2 (7 bases). The ends were cut back, 3 bases at V and 2 bases at J, with 15 bases in the middle. The germline V gene has CDR1 LNHNV and CDR2 YYDKDF (reference sequence). The CDR3 is made up of 16 amino acids. CDR3 in DNA: TGTGCCACCAGCAGGAGACTGGGGGGGCACACAGATACGCAGTATTTT. Translated: CATSRRLGGHTDTQYF.

This clonotype was picked up many times. The J gene is TRBJ2-1, the V gene TRBV11-2; TRBD1 aligns across 9 bases. V trimming: 5 bases; J trimming: 8 bases; junction bases outside the gene matches: 10. Per germline, CDR1 SGHAT and CDR2 FQNNGV. This CDR3 has 15 amino acids. The CDR3 DNA reads as TGTGCCAGCAGCGCCCGGGGACAGGGAGGTTATGAGCAGTTCTTC. Residues: CASSARGQGGYEQFF.

This clonotype was seen a handful of times. The chain uses TRBV5-4 and TRBJ2-7; D may match TRBD1 or TRBD2 (5 bases each). The germline CDR1 and CDR2 sequences are SGHNT and YYREEE (reference sequence). There are 13 residues in the CDR3. Trimming took 0 bases from V and 7 from J, leaving 11 bases between them. The CDR3 region is CASSLVGGREQYF. The CDR3 coding sequence is TGTGCCAGCAGCTTGGTTGGGGGTAGGGAGCAGTACTTC.

This clonotype turned up a few times. The chain combines TRBV29-1 with TRBJ1-2; D is unresolved. Germline V gene data show CDR1 as SQVTM and CDR2 as ANQGSEA. V was clipped by 7 bases and J by 3 bases, with 15 bases between them. The length of the CDR3 is 13 residues. CDR3 residues: CSASTGNDYGYTF. The DNA for the CDR3 is TGCAGCGCCTCCACGGGCAACGACTATGGCTACACCTTC.

There are a few counts of this clonotype. The V gene is TRBV7-2, the J gene TRBJ2-7; D is possibly TRBD1 (6 bases). Germline V lookup: CDR1 SGHTA, CDR2 FQGNSA. The V end lost 1 base, the J end lost 6 bases, and 16 bases lay between the germline ends. The CDR3 has 15 amino acids. The CDR3 reads CASSLVRGHQVEQYF. CDR3 bases: TGTGCCAGCAGCTTAGTCAGGGGCCACCAGGTCGAGCAGTACTTC.

This clonotype has ten or more counts. In nucleotides, the CDR3 is TGTGCCAGCAGCCAGGGACAGGGCTTTGGAAACACCATATATTTT. Protein product: CASSQGQGFGNTIYF. The rearrangement joins TRBV14 to TRBJ1-3; 9 nucleotides match TRBD1. This CDR3 is 15 amino acids long. After removal of 3 bases from V and 3 bases from J, the junction contained 3 bases not matched to a gene. Germline assignment: CDR1 SGHDN and CDR2 FVKESK.

V gene TRBV5-1 combines with J gene TRBJ2-3, with D perhaps TRBD2 (6 bases). Trimming took 4 bases from V and 0 from J, leaving 12 bases between them. The CDR3 consists of 15 residues. Germline loops: CDR1 SGHRS, CDR2 YFSETQ. The CDR3 nucleotides read TGCGCCAGCAGCCCTGGACTATTTAGCACAGATACGCAGTATTTT. Protein product: CASSPGLFSTDTQYF.

V and J are TRBV9 and TRBJ2-7; 10 bases fit TRBD1. CDR3 length equals 14 residues. Germline V gene lookup returns CDR1 SGDLS and CDR2 YYNGEE. With V trimmed by 3 bases and J by 3 bases, 3 bases remained unmatched. The CDR3 reads CASSAGTGVYEQYV. DNA for the CDR3: TGTGCCAGCAGCGCCGGGACAGGGGTCTACGAGCAGTACGTC.

The table lists this clonotype with a few counts. V gene TRBV7-6 combines with J gene TRBJ1-4; tentatively, D is TRBD1 (5 bases). Germline CDR1 is SGHVS and CDR2 is FNYEAQ. This CDR3 is 14 amino acids long. V lost 5 bases and J 8 bases, leaving 15 bases between the germline ends. As DNA, the CDR3 is TGTGCCAGCAGCCCGAGGGGATTGAGGGAAAAACTGTTTTTT. This translates into CASSPRGLREKLFF.

There are many counts of this clonotype. This chain joins TRBV7-9 and TRBJ1-2, with 8 bases aligning to TRBD1. This CDR3 contains 11 residues. Germline loops: CDR1 SEHNR, CDR2 FQNEAQ (reference sequence). The V segment lost 8 bases and the J segment 5 bases; nucleotides outside the gene matches: 1. The CDR3 sequence is CASGTGYGYTF. The CDR3 bases are TGTGCCAGCGGGACAGGTTATGGCTACACCTTC.

The chain has TRBV5-1 and TRBJ2-5; D may be TRBD2 (5 bases). Germline CDR1 is SGHRS and CDR2 is YFSETQ. This CDR3 comprises 15 residues. With 0 bases removed from V and 5 bases from J, the gap between germline ends came to 14 bases. The CDR3 spells CASSLASRNEETQYF. In DNA form, the CDR3 reads TGCGCCAGCAGCTTGGCTAGCAGGAATGAGGAGACCCAGTACTTC.

Many counts were recorded for this clonotype. The chain employs TRBV10-3 and TRBJ2-4, with D unresolved. V was clipped by 0 bases and J by 8 bases, with 11 bases between them. The CDR3 is 14 amino acids. The germline V gene encodes CDR1 ENHRY and CDR2 SYGVKD. CDR3 bases: TGTGCCATCAGTGAGTCCCCCGCATACGACATTCAGTACTTC. It is translated as CAISESPAYDIQYF.

The sample holds many counts of this clonotype. V usage is TRBV7-7 and J usage is TRBJ2-3; 11 bases match TRBD2. The V segment lost 5 bases and the J segment 5 bases; nucleotides outside the gene matches: 9. CDR3 size: 16 residues. Germline V gene sequence: CDR1 SSHAT, CDR2 FNYEAQ (reference sequence). CDR3 DNA: TGTGCCAGCAGCCCCCGCGCCGGACTAGCGGGAGATACGCAGTATTTT. It specifies CASSPRAGLAGDTQYF.

V is TRBV12-3 or TRBV12-4 and J is TRBJ2-5, with 15 bases fitting TRBD2. The CDR3 is made up of 18 amino acids. Trimming at V came to 3 bases and at J to 0 bases, leaving 5 bases not matched to a gene. Written as DNA, the CDR3 is TGTGCCAGCAGTTTCGGGACTAGCGGGGGGACGTACCAAGAGACCCAGTACTTC. Translation gives CASSFGTSGGTYQETQYF.

The chain uses TRBV15 and TRBJ1-2, with D hard to call. V gave up 8 bases and J gave up 0 bases, with 7 bases separating them. CDR3 length: 12 amino acids. CDR1 is LNHNV, CDR2 YYDKDF, per germline (reference sequence). CDR3 DNA: TGTGCCACCCTCGGAGCTAACTATGGCTACACCTTC. It is translated as CATLGANYGYTF.

This clonotype came up many times. The V and J genes are TRBV7-6 and TRBJ2-5; 8 nucleotides align to TRBD1. CDR3 length: 14 amino acids. V trimming: 6 bases; J trimming: 3 bases; junction bases outside the gene matches: 6. Germline lookup yields CDR1 SGHVS and CDR2 FNYEAQ. The CDR3, as DNA: TGTGCCAGCAGTTGGGACAGGCGAAAAGAGACCCAGTACTTC. This translates into CASSWDRRKETQYF. The variable domain in full, with the rest retrieved from reference TRBV7-6 and TRBJ2-5, is GAGVSQSPRYKVTKRGQDVALRCDPISGHVSLYWYRQALGQGPEFLTYFNYEAQQDKSGLPNDRFSAERPEGSISTLTIQRTEQRDSAMYRCASSWDRRKETQYFGPGTRLLVL.

This clonotype was detected only a few times. The CDR3 region is CASSPQVAAEKLFF. DNA of the CDR3: TGTGCCAGCAGCCCACAGGTCGCGGCAGAAAAACTGTTTTTT. This chain links TRBV11-2 with TRBJ1-4; D possibly corresponds to TRBD1 (5 bases). From germline, CDR1 is SGHAT and CDR2 FQNNGV. V lost 5 bases to trimming and J lost 8 bases, with 15 bases between them. The CDR3 has 14 amino acids.

This clonotype was detected a few times. V and J are TRBV19 and TRBJ2-5; 9 bases align to TRBD2. From germline, CDR1 is LNHDA and CDR2 SQIVND (reference sequence). The CDR3 covers 16 residues. The V and J ends lost 5 bases and 5 bases, in that order; junction bases with no gene match: 12. The CDR3: CASSLGLAKLSETQYF. The DNA of the CDR3 is TGTGCCAGTAGTCTCGGACTAGCGAAGTTATCGGAGACCCAGTACTTC.

The table lists this clonotype with a few counts. The chain couples TRBV29-1 to TRBJ2-5, with a weak D call TRBD1 (5 bases). This CDR3 is 12 amino acids long. CDR1 and CDR2 (germline): SQVTM, ANQGSEA. V shed 6 bases and J shed 4 bases, with 12 bases lying between them. This CDR3 is CSVTPGSETQYF. In DNA form, the CDR3 reads TGCAGCGTAACCCCAGGGTCAGAGACCCAGTACTTC.

This sequence joins TRBV4-3 and TRBJ1-6, with D maybe TRBD1 (6 bases). V lost 0 bases, J lost 10 bases, and 19 bases lay in between. There are 17 residues in the CDR3. Germline lookup yields CDR1 LGHNA and CDR2 YSLEER. This chain's CDR3 is CASSQDRGGRTGSPLHF. The CDR3 DNA follows: TGCGCCAGCAGCCAAGATCGGGGGGGCCGGACGGGATCACCCCTCCACTTT.

Many counts were recorded for this clonotype. This chain links TRBV18 with TRBJ1-1; D gene ambiguous. Trimming removed 2 bases at V and 4 bases at J, with 11 bases between. This CDR3 comprises 14 residues. Germline CDR1 and CDR2: KGHSH and LQKENI. CDR3 sequence: CASSPISDTTEAFF. The CDR3 region has the DNA TGTGCCAGCTCACCAATCTCTGATACCACTGAAGCTTTCTTT.

The chain couples TRBV18 to TRBJ2-3; D possibly corresponds to TRBD2 (5 bases). Trimming removed 2 bases at V and 5 bases at J, with 8 bases between. Germline CDR1 and CDR2: KGHSH and LQKENI. This CDR3 has 13 amino acids. The CDR3 bases are TGTGCCAGCTCACCATATGAGGGAGATACGCAGTATTTT. This codes for CASSPYEGDTQYF.

The V gene is TRBV6-5, the J gene TRBJ2-2; D remains unclear. The CDR3 is 14 amino acids. Germline CDR1 and CDR2: MNHEY and SVGAGI. The V end was cut by 7 bases, the J end by 2 bases, with 11 bases between. This chain's CDR3 is CASKPPLNTGELFF. In DNA, the CDR3 is TGTGCCAGCAAACCACCCCTTAACACCGGGGAGCTGTTTTTT.